This TCR beta chain was documented in a study of tissue T cells after allogeneic stem cell transplantation. As for the study in general: Of the grafts for graft-versus-host disease patients, four were unmodified and three CD34-selected.

The CDR3 consists of 15 residues. V lost 6 bases to trimming and J lost 4 bases, with 18 bases between them. Per the germline V gene, CDR1 is MNHEY and CDR2 is SVGEGT. Details on this clone: Its antigen is unknown.

General study points: TCR repertoires tracked anatomic similarity, regardless of disease or transplant status.

Data came from immunoSEQ multiplex PCR; TCRdb stores just in-frame clones and leaves some out. The sample lists around 2,200 clones; under 80% were seen once. Several lines of graft-versus-host disease therapy were given to all patients, all with gastrointestinal involvement. The sample here was ileal tissue, taken at autopsy. The receptor comes from a male patient aged 35-70 years with steroid-refractory graft-versus-host disease after an allogeneic stem cell transplant. Some T cells may be provided by the graft donor. This rearrangement joins TRBV6-2 or TRBV6-3 to TRBJ1-1; D is possibly TRBD1 (6 bases). The CDR3 sequence is CASSQPQTGSTEAFF. CDR3 DNA sequence: TGTGCCAGCAGCCAGCCCCAGACAGGCAGCACTGAAGCTTTCTTT.